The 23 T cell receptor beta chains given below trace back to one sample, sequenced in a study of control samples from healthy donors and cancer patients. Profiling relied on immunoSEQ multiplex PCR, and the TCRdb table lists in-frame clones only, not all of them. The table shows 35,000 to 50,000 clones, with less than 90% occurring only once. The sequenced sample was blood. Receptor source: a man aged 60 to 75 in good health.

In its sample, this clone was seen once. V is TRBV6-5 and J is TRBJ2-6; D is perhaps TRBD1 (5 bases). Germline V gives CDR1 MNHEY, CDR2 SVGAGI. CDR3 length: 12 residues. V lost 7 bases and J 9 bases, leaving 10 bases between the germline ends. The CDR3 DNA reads TGTGCCAGCACAGGGTCCGGCAACGTCCTGACTTTC. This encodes CASTGSGNVLTF.

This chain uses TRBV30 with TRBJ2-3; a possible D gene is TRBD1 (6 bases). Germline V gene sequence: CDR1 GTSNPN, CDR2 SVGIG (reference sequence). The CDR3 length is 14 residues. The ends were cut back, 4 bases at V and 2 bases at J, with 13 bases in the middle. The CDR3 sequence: CAWNQGQLTDTQYF. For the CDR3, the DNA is TGTGCCTGGAACCAGGGACAACTCACAGATACGCAGTATTTT.

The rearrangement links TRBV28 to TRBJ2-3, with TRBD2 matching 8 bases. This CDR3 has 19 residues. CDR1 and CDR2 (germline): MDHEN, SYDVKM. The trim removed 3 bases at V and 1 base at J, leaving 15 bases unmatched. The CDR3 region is CASSFPGTNSGTRTDTQYF. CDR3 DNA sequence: TGTGCCAGCAGTTTCCCCGGGACCAATAGCGGGACTCGCACAGATACGCAGTATTTT.

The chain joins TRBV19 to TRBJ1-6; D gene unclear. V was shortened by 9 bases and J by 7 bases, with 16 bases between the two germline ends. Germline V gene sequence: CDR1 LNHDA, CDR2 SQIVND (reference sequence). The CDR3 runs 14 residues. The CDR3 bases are TGTGCCAGCGCCCCGGCGGCGACAAATTCACCCCTCCACTTT. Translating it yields CASAPAATNSPLHF.

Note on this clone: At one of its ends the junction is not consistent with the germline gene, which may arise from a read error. This CDR3 is CSVDRTGTPKDPTYTQYF. CDR3 bases: TGCAGCGTTGACCGCACCGGGACACCGAAAGATCCCACATATACGCAGTATTTT. V and J are TRBV29-1 and TRBJ2-3, with a possible D match to TRBD1 (6 bases). Germline CDR1 and CDR2: SQVTM and ANQGSEA. There are 18 residues in the CDR3.

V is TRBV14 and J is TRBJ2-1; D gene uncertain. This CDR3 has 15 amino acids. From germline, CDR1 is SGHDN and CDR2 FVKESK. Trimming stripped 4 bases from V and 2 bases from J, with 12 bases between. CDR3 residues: CASSRLAQTYNEQFF. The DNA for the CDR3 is TGTGCCAGCAGCCGGTTGGCTCAAACCTACAATGAGCAGTTCTTC.

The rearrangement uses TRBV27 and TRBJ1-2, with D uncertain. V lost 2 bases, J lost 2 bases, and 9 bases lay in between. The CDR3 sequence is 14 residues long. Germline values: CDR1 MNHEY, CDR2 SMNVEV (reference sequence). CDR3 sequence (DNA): TGTGCCAGCAGTTTAAAGGAGGGAAACTATGGCTACACCTTC. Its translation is CASSLKEGNYGYTF.

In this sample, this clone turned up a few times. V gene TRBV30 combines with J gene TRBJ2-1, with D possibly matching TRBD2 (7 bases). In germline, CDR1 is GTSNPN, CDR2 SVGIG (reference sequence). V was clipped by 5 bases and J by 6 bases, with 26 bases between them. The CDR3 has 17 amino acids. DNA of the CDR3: TGTGCCTGGGTGTCTCAGAAAGGGGGAGGGAGGGGCAATGAGCAGTTCTTC. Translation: CAWVSQKGGGRGNEQFF.

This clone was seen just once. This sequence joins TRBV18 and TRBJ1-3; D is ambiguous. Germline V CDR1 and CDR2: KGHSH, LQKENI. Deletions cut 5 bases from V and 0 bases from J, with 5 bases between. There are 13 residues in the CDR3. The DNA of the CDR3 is TGTGCCAGCTCAGAGACCTCTGGAAACACCATATATTTT. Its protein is CASSETSGNTIYF.

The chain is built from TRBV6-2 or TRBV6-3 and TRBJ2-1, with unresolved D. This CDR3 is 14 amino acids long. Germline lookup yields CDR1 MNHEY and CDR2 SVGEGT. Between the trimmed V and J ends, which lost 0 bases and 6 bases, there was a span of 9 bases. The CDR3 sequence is CASSYSTQSNEQFF. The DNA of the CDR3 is TGTGCCAGCAGTTACTCGACACAGAGCAATGAGCAGTTCTTC.

CDR3: CATNTKGQGENYGYTF. For the CDR3, the DNA is TGTGCCACTAACACGAAGGGACAGGGAGAGAACTATGGCTACACCTTC. The chain combines TRBV24-1 with TRBJ1-2; 9 bases align to TRBD1. Per germline, CDR1 KGHDR and CDR2 SFDVKD. The CDR3 runs to 16 residues. After removal of 10 bases from V and 2 bases from J, the junction contained 13 bases not matched to a gene.

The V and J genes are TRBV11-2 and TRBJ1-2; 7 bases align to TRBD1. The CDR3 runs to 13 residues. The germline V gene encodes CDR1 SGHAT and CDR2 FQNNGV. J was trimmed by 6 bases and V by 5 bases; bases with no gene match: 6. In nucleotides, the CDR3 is TGTGCCAGCAGCGTGGGACAGCTTGATGGCTACACCTTC. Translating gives CASSVGQLDGYTF. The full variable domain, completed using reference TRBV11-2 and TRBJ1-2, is EAGVAQSPRYKIIEKRQSVAFWCNPISGHATLYWYQQILGQGPKLLIQFQNNGVVDDSQLPKDRFSAERLKGVDSTLKIQPAKLEDSAVYLCASSVGQLDGYTFGSGTRLTVV.

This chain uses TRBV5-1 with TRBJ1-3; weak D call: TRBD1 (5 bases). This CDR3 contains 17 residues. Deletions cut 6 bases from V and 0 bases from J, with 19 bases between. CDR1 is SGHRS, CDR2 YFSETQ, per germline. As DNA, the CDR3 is TGCGCCAGCACCGTGGATGGGGCAGGGCGCTCTGGAAACACCATATATTTT. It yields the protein CASTVDGAGRSGNTIYF.

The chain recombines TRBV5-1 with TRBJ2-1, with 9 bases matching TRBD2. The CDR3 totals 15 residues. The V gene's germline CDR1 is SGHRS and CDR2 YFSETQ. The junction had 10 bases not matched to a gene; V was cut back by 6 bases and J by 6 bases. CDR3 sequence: CASKLAGLAGNEQFF. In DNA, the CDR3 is TGCGCCAGCAAGCTGGCGGGACTAGCCGGCAATGAGCAGTTCTTC. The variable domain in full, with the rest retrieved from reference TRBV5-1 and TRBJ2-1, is KAGVTQTPRYLIKTRGQQVTLSCSPISGHRSVSWYQQTPGQGLQFLFEYFSETQRNKGNFPGRFSGRQFSNSRSEMNVSTLELGDSALYLCASKLAGLAGNEQFFGPGTRLTVL.

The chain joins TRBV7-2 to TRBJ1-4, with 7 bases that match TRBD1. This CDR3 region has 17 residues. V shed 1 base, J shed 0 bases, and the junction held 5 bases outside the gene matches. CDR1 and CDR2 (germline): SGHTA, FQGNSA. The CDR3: CASSLDPGTATNEKLFF. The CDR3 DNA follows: TGTGCCAGCAGCTTAGATCCAGGGACAGCAACTAATGAAAAACTGTTTTTT. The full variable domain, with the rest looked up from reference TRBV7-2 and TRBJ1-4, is GAGVSQSPSNKVTEKGKDVELRCDPISGHTALYWYRQSLGQGLEFLIYFQGNSAPDKSGLPSDRFSAERTGGSVSTLTIQRTQQEDSAVYLCASSLDPGTATNEKLFFGSGTQLSVL.

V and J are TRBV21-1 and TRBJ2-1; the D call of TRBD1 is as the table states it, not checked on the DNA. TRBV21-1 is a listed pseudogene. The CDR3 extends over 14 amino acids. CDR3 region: CASSKDQGRREQFF. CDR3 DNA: TGTGCCAGCAGCAAAGATCAGGGAAGGCGTGAGCAGTTCTTC.

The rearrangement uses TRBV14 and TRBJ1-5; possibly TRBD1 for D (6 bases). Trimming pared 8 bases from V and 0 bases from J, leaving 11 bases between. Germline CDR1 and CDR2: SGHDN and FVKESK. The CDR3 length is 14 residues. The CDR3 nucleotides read TGTGCCAGCTCGGACAGTCATAGCAATCAGCCCCAGCATTTT. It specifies CASSDSHSNQPQHF.

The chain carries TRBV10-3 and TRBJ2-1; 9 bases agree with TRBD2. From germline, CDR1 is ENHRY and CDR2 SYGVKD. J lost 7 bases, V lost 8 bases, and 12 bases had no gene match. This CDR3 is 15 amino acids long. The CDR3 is CAIGAAGGSGNEQFF. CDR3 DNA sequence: TGTGCCATCGGAGCCGCGGGGGGGAGCGGGAATGAGCAGTTCTTC.

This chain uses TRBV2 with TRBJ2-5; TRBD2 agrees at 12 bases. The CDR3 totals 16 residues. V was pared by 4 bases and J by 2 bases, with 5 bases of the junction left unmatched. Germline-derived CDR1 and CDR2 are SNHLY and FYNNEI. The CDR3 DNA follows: TGTGCCAGCAGTGTACAAGGACTAGCGGGGCAAGAGACCCAGTACTTC. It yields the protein CASSVQGLAGQETQYF.

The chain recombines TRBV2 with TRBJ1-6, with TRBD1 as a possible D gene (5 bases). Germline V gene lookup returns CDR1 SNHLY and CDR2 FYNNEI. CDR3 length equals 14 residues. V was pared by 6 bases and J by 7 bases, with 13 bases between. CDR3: CASRPDSENSPLHF. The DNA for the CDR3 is TGTGCCAGCAGGCCCGACAGCGAAAATTCACCCCTCCACTTT.

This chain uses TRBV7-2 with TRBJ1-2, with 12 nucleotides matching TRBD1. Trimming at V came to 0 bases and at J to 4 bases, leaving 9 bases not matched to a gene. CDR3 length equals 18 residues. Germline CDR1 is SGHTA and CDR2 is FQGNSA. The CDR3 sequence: CASSLAGTGGAGIYGYTF. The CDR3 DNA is TGTGCCAGCAGCTTAGCCGGGACAGGGGGCGCCGGGATCTATGGCTACACCTTC.

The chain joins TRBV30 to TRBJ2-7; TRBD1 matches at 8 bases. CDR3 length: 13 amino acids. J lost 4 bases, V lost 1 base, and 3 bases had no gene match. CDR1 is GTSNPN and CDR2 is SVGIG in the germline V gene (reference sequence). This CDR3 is CAWSGTGMYEQYF. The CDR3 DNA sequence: TGTGCCTGGAGTGGGACAGGGATGTACGAGCAGTACTTC.

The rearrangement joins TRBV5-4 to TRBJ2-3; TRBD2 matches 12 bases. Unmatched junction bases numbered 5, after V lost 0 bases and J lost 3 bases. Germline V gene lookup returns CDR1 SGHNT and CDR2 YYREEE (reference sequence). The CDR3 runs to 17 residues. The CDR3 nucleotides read TGTGCCAGCAGCTTGGGGACTAGCGGGGCTTTGACAGATACGCAGTATTTT. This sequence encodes CASSLGTSGALTDTQYF.